This T cell receptor beta chain was recorded in a study of blood T cell repertoires in COVID-19. As for the study in general: Both acute and convalescent COVID-19 samples were obtained from the United States, Italy and Spain. PBMCs, B-cell-depleted T cells, or T cells provided the cDNA or gDNA that made up the material.

Original processing notes: Nucleated cell counts were estimated from reference gene primer amplification. The table came from immunoSEQ multiplex PCR; TCRdb's copy has only in-frame clones and leaves some out. The V and J calls and clone size are taken from that table; D and trimming were inferred from the DNA. The data show roughly 120,000 clones, with 88% seen just once and 3.3% held by the top ten. CDR3 size: 14 residues. V lost 5 bases and J lost 6; bases outside the gene matches: 5. Germline CDR1 MNHEY, CDR2 SMNVEV (reference sequence). A single count supports this clone. J is TRBJ2-1 and V is TRBV27; 9 bases are shared with TRBD2. The clonotype comes from a woman in her fifties or sixties with acute or convalescent COVID-19. Sequencing was carried out using peripheral blood. CDR3 nucleotide sequence: TGTGCCAGCAGTCCGATAGCGGGAGTCAATGAGCAGTTCTTC. Residues: CASSPIAGVNEQFF.